A single sample is the source of the 19 T cell receptor beta chains below, sequenced in a study of cytomegalovirus exposure and HLA in healthy donors. PCR involved 60 Vbeta and 13 Jbeta primers. Assay: immunoSEQ multiplex PCR; the TCRdb copy retains only in-frame clones and omits some. Its table records 100,000 to 150,000 clones. Specimen: PBMCs. The receptor source for this set is a man aged 40-50 years in good health and CMV-seronegative.

The chain carries TRBV6-6 and TRBJ1-2; D gene unclear. The CDR3 totals 15 residues. Trimming took off 5 bases at V and 0 bases at J, with 13 bases between the two ends. CDR1 is MNHNY, CDR2 SVGAGI, per germline (reference sequence). As DNA, the CDR3 is TGTGCCAGCAGTAGGATCGGGGAAGCTAACTATGGCTACACCTTC. Amino acids: CASSRIGEANYGYTF.

The V gene is TRBV10-3, the J gene TRBJ2-3; TRBD1 agrees at 9 bases. Germline V gene lookup returns CDR1 ENHRY and CDR2 SYGVKD. CDR3 length equals 15 residues. Trimming removed 3 bases from V and 4 bases from J; junction bases left unmatched: 5. CDR3 in amino acids: CAISDPGQGADTQYF. The CDR3 nucleotides read TGTGCCATCAGTGATCCGGGACAGGGAGCAGATACGCAGTATTTT.

In regard to this clone: The identical CDR3 is also encoded by other nucleotide sequences in the sample. This chain uses TRBV5-6 with TRBJ2-7; 9 bases agree with TRBD1. From germline, CDR1 is SGHDT and CDR2 YYEEEE. The CDR3 contains 14 residues. Germline trimming cut 3 bases from V and 3 bases from J; bases unmatched to any gene: 4. CDR3: CASSSGTGNYEQYF. Here the CDR3 DNA reads TGTGCCAGCAGCTCCGGGACAGGGAACTACGAGCAGTACTTC.

The V and J genes are TRBV6-5 and TRBJ1-6, with D hard to call. Germline values: CDR1 MNHEY, CDR2 SVGAGI. This CDR3 is 14 amino acids long. V was trimmed by 2 bases and J by 5 bases, leaving 7 bases between them. CDR3 DNA sequence: TGTGCCAGCAGTTACAAACAGAATAATTCACCCCTCCACTTT. Its translation: CASSYKQNNSPLHF.

This rearrangement joins TRBV11-2 to TRBJ2-1, with D perhaps matching TRBD2 (5 bases). CDR1 and CDR2 from the germline V gene are SGHAT and FQNNGV. The CDR3 is 15 amino acids. Trimming stripped 1 base from V and 9 bases from J, with 16 bases between. CDR3 sequence reads: CASSLVSMSAGEQFF. The CDR3 DNA is TGTGCCAGCAGCTTAGTTAGTATGTCCGCGGGTGAGCAGTTCTTC. The variable domain in full, with the rest retrieved from reference TRBV11-2 and TRBJ2-1, is EAGVAQSPRYKIIEKRQSVAFWCNPISGHATLYWYQQILGQGPKLLIQFQNNGVVDDSQLPKDRFSAERLKGVDSTLKIQPAKLEDSAVYLCASSLVSMSAGEQFFGPGTRLTVL.

The V call is TRBV5-6, the J call TRBJ2-7, with 7 positions matching TRBD1. J was trimmed by 1 base and V by 0 bases; bases with no gene match: 4. The CDR3 loop spans 15 amino acids. Germline lookup yields CDR1 SGHDT and CDR2 YYEEEE. The CDR3 is CASSLGQGFSYEQYF. The CDR3 nucleotides are TGTGCCAGCAGCTTGGGACAGGGATTTTCCTACGAGCAGTACTTC.

The chain links TRBV7-2 to TRBJ1-5; 7 bases fit TRBD1. Germline trimming cut 1 base from V and 7 bases from J; bases unmatched to any gene: 4. Germline assignment: CDR1 SGHTA and CDR2 FQGNSA. This CDR3 region has 14 residues. In nucleotides, the CDR3 is TGTGCCAGCAGCTTAGGACAGGGTGGACAGCCCCAGCATTTT. This encodes CASSLGQGGQPQHF.

The chain has TRBV7-2 and TRBJ1-2; the D gene is possibly TRBD1 (5 bases). The CDR3 has 13 residues. Trimming left V 3 bases short and J 1 base short, with 6 bases between. The germline V gene encodes CDR1 SGHTA and CDR2 FQGNSA. The CDR3 sequence is CASSLGLNYGYTF. In DNA, the CDR3 is TGTGCCAGCAGCTTGGGGCTTAACTATGGCTACACCTTC.

The rearrangement links TRBV4-1 to TRBJ2-3; 7 nucleotides match TRBD2. Looked up from germline, CDR1 is MGHRA and CDR2 is YSYEKL. Trimming cost V 1 base and J 0 bases; bases outside gene matches: 4. The CDR3 is made up of 16 amino acids. The CDR3 spells CASSQVASGSTDTQYF. The CDR3 DNA is TGCGCCAGCAGCCAAGTAGCTAGCGGCAGCACAGATACGCAGTATTTT.

The rearrangement uses TRBV6-5 and TRBJ1-2; D remains ambiguous. V dropped 2 bases and J dropped 2 bases, with 9 bases sitting between them. There are 14 residues in the CDR3. Germline V gene data show CDR1 as MNHEY and CDR2 as SVGAGI. This chain's CDR3 is CASSYGLKNYGYTF. The DNA for the CDR3 is TGTGCCAGCAGTTACGGACTCAAGAACTATGGCTACACCTTC.

A remark on this clone: At one end, the junction sequence differs from germline, possibly due to a read error. The sample holds other DNA sequences that translate to the same CDR3. V is TRBV5-1 and J is TRBJ1-4; D possibly corresponds to TRBD1 (6 bases). CDR3 length equals 16 residues. Germline CDR1 SGHRS, CDR2 YFSETQ. Here the CDR3 reads CASSLLPGATNEKLFF. The CDR3 region has the DNA TGCGCCAGCAGCTTGTTACCAGGGGCAACTAATGAAAAACTGTTTTTC.

This chain uses TRBV9 with TRBJ2-2; perhaps TRBD1 as D (5 bases). The CDR3 covers 20 residues. CDR1 and CDR2 from the germline V gene are SGDLS and YYNGEE. V was shortened by 3 bases and J by 1 base, with 25 bases between the two germline ends. The CDR3 sequence is CASSAPLTGGYTGNTGELFF. The CDR3 nucleotides are TGTGCCAGCAGCGCACCTTTAACAGGTGGATATACTGGGAACACCGGGGAGCTGTTTTTT. The full variable domain, completed using reference TRBV9 and TRBJ2-2, is DSGVTQTPKHLITATGQRVTLRCSPRSGDLSVYWYQQSLDQGLQFLIQYYNGEERAKGNILERFSAQQFPDLHSELNLSSLELGDSALYFCASSAPLTGGYTGNTGELFFGEGSRLTVL.

This rearrangement joins TRBV7-9 to TRBJ1-2; a possible D gene is TRBD1 (5 bases). Germline CDR1 is SEHNR and CDR2 is FQNEAQ (reference sequence). The CDR3 runs to 13 residues. V was shortened by 5 bases and J by 5 bases, with 12 bases between the two germline ends. The CDR3 sequence: CASSRGQNYGYTF. CDR3 nucleotides: TGTGCCAGCAGCCGAGGACAAAATTATGGCTACACCTTC.

The chain is built from TRBV29-1 and TRBJ2-5; TRBD2 aligns across 9 bases. TRBJ2-7 matches the DNA end more closely, so the J call is doubtful. Germline CDR1 reads SQVTM; CDR2 reads ANQGSEA. The length of the CDR3 is 14 residues. CDR3 DNA: TGCAGCGTTCTTTTAGCGGGAGACTCCTACGAGCAGTACTTC. Translated: CSVLLAGDSYEQYF.

The rearrangement joins TRBV9 to TRBJ2-7; a possible D gene is TRBD1 (6 bases). This CDR3 is built from 14 residues. V shed 3 bases and J shed 7 bases, with 17 bases lying between them. In germline, CDR1 is SGDLS, CDR2 YYNGEE. CDR3 sequence reads: CASSAPRGGGEQYF. In DNA form, the CDR3 reads TGTGCCAGCAGCGCCCCGAGAGGGGGTGGAGAGCAGTACTTC. The full variable domain, in which reference TRBV9 and TRBJ2-7 provide the parts outside the CDR3, is DSGVTQTPKHLITATGQRVTLRCSPRSGDLSVYWYQQSLDQGLQFLIQYYNGEERAKGNILERFSAQQFPDLHSELNLSSLELGDSALYFCASSAPRGGGEQYFGPGTRLTVT.

The rearrangement joins TRBV30 to TRBJ1-2; 10 nucleotides line up with TRBD1. V was pared by 2 bases and J by 12 bases, with 9 bases of the junction left unmatched. The CDR3 has 13 residues. Germline V gene sequence: CDR1 GTSNPN, CDR2 SVGIG (reference sequence). The CDR3 spells CAWSRPTDRGNTF. The CDR3 DNA reads TGTGCCTGGAGTCGACCCACGGACAGGGGGAACACCTTC.

The V call is TRBV5-4, the J call TRBJ2-7; D is undetermined. The V end was cut by 3 bases, the J end by 6 bases, with 16 bases between. The V gene's germline CDR1 is SGHNT and CDR2 YYREEE (reference sequence). The CDR3 runs to 14 residues. The CDR3 nucleotides read TGTGCCAGCAGCTCCCTCCAGCGTAATACCGAGCAGTACTTC. It codes for CASSSLQRNTEQYF.

The rearrangement uses TRBV2 and TRBJ1-4, with TRBD1 as a possible D gene (6 bases). Germline-derived CDR1 and CDR2 are SNHLY and FYNNEI. V was cut by 4 bases and J by 7 bases, with 13 bases left in between. The CDR3 extends over 14 amino acids. The DNA for the CDR3 is TGTGCCAGCAGTGGATACAGGGTTGGTGAAAAACTGTTTTTT. Translating gives CASSGYRVGEKLFF. Full variable domain (outside the CDR3, taken from reference TRBV2 and TRBJ1-4): EPEVTQTPSHQVTQMGQEVILRCVPISNHLYFYWYRQILGQKVEFLVSFYNNEISEKSEIFDDQFSVERPDGSNFTLKIRSTKLEDSAMYFCASSGYRVGEKLFFGSGTQLSVL.

The chain employs TRBV27 and TRBJ2-3, with D possibly matching TRBD2 (6 bases). V was trimmed by 8 bases and J by 4 bases, leaving 19 bases between them. This CDR3 contains 15 residues. Per germline, CDR1 MNHEY and CDR2 SMNVEV (reference sequence). CDR3 bases: TGTGCCAGCTCGGACTATCGTAGCGGCGCAGATACGCAGTATTTT. Translating gives CASSDYRSGADTQYF.